These 32 T cell receptor beta chains were all obtained from the same sample, sequenced in a study of control samples from healthy donors and cancer patients. Sequencing was performed with immunoSEQ multiplex PCR; in TCRdb, only in-frame clones are kept and a portion is missing. The sample has some 160,000 clones, about 93% seen once. Sequenced: blood. The receptor source for this set is a young woman in good health.

The chain has TRBV30 and TRBJ2-3, with D unresolved. The CDR3 consists of 11 residues. V dropped 4 bases and J dropped 4 bases, with 6 bases sitting between them. Germline CDR1 is GTSNPN and CDR2 is SVGIG (reference sequence). The CDR3 is CAWNRPDTQYF. As DNA, the CDR3 is TGTGCCTGGAACCGCCCAGATACGCAGTATTTT.

This chain joins TRBV5-1 and TRBJ1-4, with no clear D. Germline V gene lookup returns CDR1 SGHRS and CDR2 YFSETQ. The germline V and J ends were trimmed by 0 bases and 3 bases, with 6 bases remaining between them. This CDR3 contains 14 residues. For the CDR3, the DNA is TGCGCCAGCAGCTTGGGACGGCCTAATGAAAAACTGTTTTTT. Residues: CASSLGRPNEKLFF. Full variable domain (rest looked up from reference TRBV5-1 and TRBJ1-4): KAGVTQTPRYLIKTRGQQVTLSCSPISGHRSVSWYQQTPGQGLQFLFEYFSETQRNKGNFPGRFSGRQFSNSRSEMNVSTLELGDSALYLCASSLGRPNEKLFFGSGTQLSVL.

This clone came up once. This rearrangement joins TRBV4-1 to TRBJ1-2; D unresolved. The V gene's germline CDR1 is MGHRA and CDR2 YSYEKL. The ends were cut back, 0 bases at V and 6 bases at J, with 11 bases in the middle. This CDR3 has 14 amino acids. Here the CDR3 DNA reads TGCGCCAGCAGCCAAGATAGGCCAAGAGATGGCTACACCTTC. Translating it yields CASSQDRPRDGYTF.

The V and J genes are TRBV21-1 and TRBJ2-7; the table's TRBD1 call for D was not verified on the DNA. TRBV21-1 is labeled a pseudogene. The CDR3 has 13 residues. The CDR3 loop is CASSKGDAGPKYF. The CDR3 bases are TGTGCCAGCAGCAAAGGAGACGCTGGGCCGAAGTACTTC.

The CDR3 DNA reads TGTGCCAGCAGCCAAACTAGCGGGGGGGATGAGCAGTTCTTC. Residues: CASSQTSGGDEQFF. The rearrangement joins TRBV3-1 (or the pseudogene TRBV3-2) to TRBJ2-1; 13 positions agree with TRBD2. Germline CDR1 reads LGHDT; CDR2 reads YNNKEL (reference sequence). The CDR3 is made up of 14 amino acids. With V trimmed by 2 bases and J by 8 bases, 0 bases remained unmatched.

The chain uses TRBV4-1 and TRBJ1-1; a possible D gene is TRBD1 (6 bases). This CDR3 contains 15 residues. CDR1 is MGHRA and CDR2 is YSYEKL in the germline V gene. Trimming pared 3 bases from V and 14 bases from J, leaving 25 bases between. CDR3 nucleotide sequence: TGCGCCAGCAGCCACCAGACAGTGGGGGCTGGACTGCGATTCTTT. This codes for CASSHQTVGAGLRFF.

The chain combines TRBV7-9 with TRBJ2-6; no definite D call. Germline V gene data show CDR1 as SEHNR and CDR2 as FQNEAQ (reference sequence). V gave up 1 base and J gave up 0 bases, with 7 bases separating them. This CDR3 has 16 residues. The CDR3 spells CASSLGLLSGANVLTF. Written as DNA, the CDR3 is TGTGCCAGCAGCTTAGGGCTTCTCTCTGGGGCCAACGTCCTGACTTTC.

This clone was counted a single time. The chain recombines TRBV9 with TRBJ2-2, with 8 positions matching TRBD2. Germline lookup yields CDR1 SGDLS and CDR2 YYNGEE. Unmatched junction bases numbered 3, after V lost 0 bases and J lost 5 bases. CDR3 size: 15 residues. The CDR3 spells CASSVEVAGTGELFF. The CDR3 bases are TGTGCCAGCAGCGTAGAGGTAGCGGGGACCGGGGAGCTGTTTTTT. The full variable domain, its missing parts supplied by reference TRBV9 and TRBJ2-2, is DSGVTQTPKHLITATGQRVTLRCSPRSGDLSVYWYQQSLDQGLQFLIQYYNGEERAKGNILERFSAQQFPDLHSELNLSSLELGDSALYFCASSVEVAGTGELFFGEGSRLTVL.

The gene calls are TRBV2 and TRBJ2-1, with a tentative D call TRBD2 (5 bases). Germline values: CDR1 SNHLY, CDR2 FYNNEI. Trimming cost V 2 bases and J 5 bases, with 16 bases left between them. This CDR3 contains 16 residues. The CDR3 DNA reads TGTGCCAGCAGTGAACTTCTGTACGGGAAGAACAATGAGCAGTTCTTC. This sequence encodes CASSELLYGKNNEQFF.

The gene calls are TRBV28 and TRBJ2-4; D perhaps matches TRBD2 (7 bases). Germline loops: CDR1 MDHEN, CDR2 SYDVKM. V was trimmed by 6 bases and J by 0 bases, leaving 18 bases between them. The CDR3 extends over 17 amino acids. The CDR3 nucleotides read TGTGCCAGCAGCACGGAGGGGGGGACCTTAGCCAAAAACATTCAGTACTTC. Amino acids: CASSTEGGTLAKNIQYF.

The V call is TRBV7-2, the J call TRBJ1-6; the D is unclear. The length of the CDR3 is 16 residues. Per germline, CDR1 SGHTA and CDR2 FQGNSA. The germline V and J ends were trimmed by 2 bases and 0 bases, with 8 bases remaining between them. CDR3 coding DNA: TGTGCCAGCAGCTTAAGAGGGAGCTCCTATAATTCACCCCTCCACTTT. Protein sequence: CASSLRGSSYNSPLHF.

The chain couples TRBV7-9 to TRBJ2-1, with D perhaps matching TRBD1 or TRBD2 (5 bases each). Germline V gene sequence: CDR1 SEHNR, CDR2 FQNEAQ (reference sequence). The CDR3 covers 15 residues. V was pared by 0 bases and J by 4 bases, with 10 bases between. Written as DNA, the CDR3 is TGTGCCAGCAGCTTAGCAAGAGGGGTGTACAATGAGCAGTTCTTC. The encoded protein is CASSLARGVYNEQFF.

The gene calls are TRBV6-5 and TRBJ2-7; 8 nucleotides agree with TRBD2. J lost 0 bases, V lost 7 bases, and 5 bases had no gene match. The CDR3 has 14 residues. Germline CDR1 MNHEY, CDR2 SVGAGI. CDR3 nucleotides: TGTGCCAGCACTCCTAGCGGGCTCTCCTACGAGCAGTACTTC. This codes for CASTPSGLSYEQYF.

V and J are TRBV29-1 and TRBJ1-5; no definite D call. CDR1 SQVTM and CDR2 ANQGSEA come from the germline V gene. With 6 bases removed from V and 0 bases from J, the gap between germline ends came to 15 bases. The CDR3 has 15 amino acids. The CDR3 region is CSVVEGHYSNQPQHF. For the CDR3, the DNA is TGCAGCGTCGTTGAGGGTCACTATAGCAATCAGCCCCAGCATTTT.

CDR3 in DNA: TGTGCCAGCAGGGCCGGGACTAGCGGGATCGGAGTTGGGGAGCTGTTTTTT. Protein product: CASRAGTSGIGVGELFF. The V gene is TRBV7-9, the J gene TRBJ2-2; 13 bases align to TRBD2. The V gene's germline CDR1 is SEHNR and CDR2 FQNEAQ (reference sequence). The V and J ends lost 6 bases and 8 bases, in that order; junction bases with no gene match: 12. CDR3 length: 17 amino acids.

The rearrangement links TRBV11-3 to TRBJ1-3; D perhaps matches TRBD1 (6 bases). The CDR3 sequence is 15 residues long. Trimming shortened V by 6 bases and J by 3 bases, and 15 bases separated the two germline ends. The germline V gene encodes CDR1 SGHNT and CDR2 YENEEA. The CDR3 reads CASRGAGGVGNTIYF. The CDR3 nucleotides are TGTGCCAGCAGGGGGGCGGGCGGGGTTGGAAACACCATATATTTT.

This chain connects TRBV11-3 to TRBJ2-2; TRBD2 matches at 8 bases. CDR3 size: 16 residues. Trimming cost V 5 bases and J 6 bases; bases outside gene matches: 11. Germline V gene sequence: CDR1 SGHNT, CDR2 YENEEA. Here the CDR3 reads CASSASGSRLAGELFF. CDR3 bases: TGTGCCAGCAGCGCCAGCGGGAGTCGTCTGGCCGGGGAGCTGTTTTTT. Full variable domain (outside the CDR3, taken from reference TRBV11-3 and TRBJ2-2): EAGVVQSPRYKIIEKKQPVAFWCNPISGHNTLYWYLQNLGQGPELLIRYENEEAVDDSQLPKDRFSAERLKGVDSTLKIQPAELGDSAVYLCASSASGSRLAGELFFGEGSRLTVL.

V is TRBV4-2 and J is TRBJ1-1, with TRBD1 matching over 9 bases. J lost 1 base, V lost 2 bases, and 2 bases had no gene match. Germline lookup yields CDR1 LGHNA and CDR2 YNFKEQ. The CDR3 runs 15 residues. The CDR3 here is CASSQSGQGNTEAFF. The CDR3 region has the DNA TGTGCCAGCAGCCAATCGGGACAGGGGAACACTGAAGCTTTCTTT.

This clone has more than one count but fewer than ten. The J gene is TRBJ1-1, the V gene TRBV7-2; maybe TRBD1 (5 bases). V was cut by 3 bases and J by 1 base, with 9 bases left in between. The CDR3 consists of 14 residues. Per the germline V gene, CDR1 is SGHTA and CDR2 is FQGNSA. CDR3 amino acids: CASSLEGSNTEAFF. In nucleotides, the CDR3 is TGTGCCAGCAGCTTGGAGGGGTCGAACACTGAAGCTTTCTTT. The entire variable domain, with the rest obtained from reference TRBV7-2 and TRBJ1-1, is as follows: GAGVSQSPSNKVTEKGKDVELRCDPISGHTALYWYRQSLGQGLEFLIYFQGNSAPDKSGLPSDRFSAERTGGSVSTLTIQRTQQEDSAVYLCASSLEGSNTEAFFGQGTRLTVV.

This clone came up once. The chain combines TRBV24-1 with TRBJ2-2; no definite D call. Deletions cut 3 bases from V and 4 bases from J, with 8 bases between. The CDR3 has 14 amino acids. CDR1 is KGHDR and CDR2 is SFDVKD in the germline V gene. CDR3 nucleotide sequence: TGTGCCACCAGTGATCACACATCCACCGGGGAGCTGTTTTTT. This sequence encodes CATSDHTSTGELFF.

V gene TRBV28 combines with J gene TRBJ2-7; D is perhaps TRBD1 or TRBD2 (6 bases each). Germline CDR1 is MDHEN and CDR2 is SYDVKM. Trimming removed 7 bases from V and 2 bases from J, with 27 bases in between. The CDR3 is 18 residues long. The CDR3 DNA sequence: TGTGCCAGCACCCCATGGGGGGCGTTCGACGGCGAAACCTACGAGCAGTACTTC. It codes for CASTPWGAFDGETYEQYF. The variable domain in full, completed from reference TRBV28 and TRBJ2-7, reads DVKVTQSSRYLVKRTGEKVFLECVQDMDHENMFWYRQDPGLGLRLIYFSYDVKMKEKGDIPEGYSVSREKKERFSLILESASTNQTSMYLCASTPWGAFDGETYEQYFGPGTRLTVT.

This rearrangement joins TRBV9 to TRBJ1-1; the D gene is possibly TRBD1 (5 bases). CDR3 length: 17 amino acids. Germline CDR1 and CDR2: SGDLS and YYNGEE. V lost 3 bases to trimming and J lost 1 base, with 19 bases between them. The CDR3 reads CASSAAPGLTGNTEAFF. CDR3 sequence (DNA): TGTGCCAGCAGCGCTGCCCCCGGCCTAACAGGGAACACTGAAGCTTTCTTT.

The V call is TRBV3-1 (or the pseudogene TRBV3-2), the J call TRBJ2-7; 10 positions match TRBD2. Germline trimming cut 4 bases from V and 6 bases from J; bases unmatched to any gene: 6. The CDR3 extends over 14 amino acids. Germline V CDR1 and CDR2: LGHDT, YNNKEL (reference sequence). This chain's CDR3 is CASSPMLAGVEQYF. For the CDR3, the DNA is TGTGCCAGCAGCCCGATGCTAGCGGGAGTCGAGCAGTACTTC.

The J gene is TRBJ2-3, the V gene TRBV5-1, with 12 bases aligning to TRBD2. V trimming: 1 base; J trimming: 2 bases; junction bases outside the gene matches: 2. The germline V gene encodes CDR1 SGHRS and CDR2 YFSETQ. This CDR3 comprises 16 residues. This chain's CDR3 is CASSLRTSGVTDTQYF. As DNA, the CDR3 is TGCGCCAGCAGCTTGCGGACTAGCGGGGTCACAGATACGCAGTATTTT.

The chain combines TRBV7-8 with TRBJ2-3; 11 bases agree with TRBD2. This CDR3 is built from 20 residues. The germline V gene has CDR1 SGHVS and CDR2 FQNEAQ. With V trimmed by 3 bases and J by 2 bases, 16 bases remained unmatched. The CDR3 is CASSFTSAVSGRGSTDTQYF. The CDR3 nucleotides read TGTGCCAGCAGCTTTACCTCCGCTGTTAGCGGGAGGGGATCCACAGATACGCAGTATTTT.

The rearrangement uses TRBV3-1 (or the pseudogene TRBV3-2) and TRBJ1-5; D ambiguous. The germline V and J ends were trimmed by 4 bases and 5 bases, with 12 bases remaining between them. The CDR3 contains 14 residues. Germline lookup yields CDR1 LGHDT and CDR2 YNNKEL (reference sequence). For the CDR3, the DNA is TGTGCCAGCAGCCTGCAGCCGGGGTATCAGCCCCAGCATTTT. Its translation: CASSLQPGYQPQHF.

The CDR3 spells CASSGDRVDNEQFF. The CDR3 region has the DNA TGTGCCAGCAGCGGAGACAGGGTGGATAATGAGCAGTTCTTC. V usage is TRBV9 and J usage is TRBJ2-1, with 7 positions matching TRBD1. There are 14 residues in the CDR3. V shed 3 bases, J shed 7 bases, and the junction held 7 bases outside the gene matches. The germline CDR1 and CDR2 sequences are SGDLS and YYNGEE.

This chain links TRBV27 with TRBJ2-2, with D possibly matching TRBD1 (5 bases). The CDR3 has 14 residues. Trimming took off 8 bases at V and 3 bases at J, with 13 bases between the two ends. Germline CDR1 reads MNHEY; CDR2 reads SMNVEV (reference sequence). The DNA for the CDR3 is TGTGCCAGCTCCTGGGGCGGAGACACCGGGGAGCTGTTTTTT. Translation: CASSWGGDTGELFF.

V and J are TRBV28 and TRBJ2-7, with 7 bases identical to TRBD2. The CDR3 spans 15 residues. J was trimmed by 3 bases and V by 5 bases; bases with no gene match: 10. From germline, CDR1 is MDHEN and CDR2 SYDVKM. The CDR3 DNA is TGTGCCAGCAGTGTCCGGGGAGGGGCGGGCTACGAGCAGTACTTC. It specifies CASSVRGGAGYEQYF.

V is TRBV12-5 and J is TRBJ1-4; D is unclear. CDR3 size: 17 residues. The V end was cut by 2 bases, the J end by 0 bases, with 13 bases between. Germline loops: CDR1 LGHNT, CDR2 FRNRAP. The CDR3 sequence is CASGLKYNEATNEKLFF. The CDR3, as DNA: TGTGCTAGTGGTTTGAAATATAATGAGGCAACTAATGAAAAACTGTTTTTT.

Only one count was recorded for this clone. The J gene is TRBJ2-1, the V gene TRBV15; D is unclear. CDR3 length: 13 residues. Trimming removed 6 bases from V and 7 bases from J, with 13 bases in between. Germline V gene data show CDR1 as LNHNV and CDR2 as YYDKDF (reference sequence). The CDR3 spells CATRFGGKNEQFF. Here the CDR3 DNA reads TGTGCCACCAGGTTCGGTGGCAAGAATGAGCAGTTCTTC.

This rearrangement joins TRBV6-5 to TRBJ1-2, with TRBD1 as a possible D gene (6 bases). The CDR3 contains 14 residues. Germline V CDR1 and CDR2: MNHEY, SVGAGI. The V end lost 2 bases, the J end lost 8 bases, and 15 bases lay between the germline ends. The CDR3 reads CASSYGQGMRGYTF. In DNA form, the CDR3 reads TGTGCCAGCAGTTACGGCCAGGGGATGCGCGGCTACACCTTC.